This T cell receptor (beta chain) comes out of a study of cytomegalovirus exposure and HLA in healthy donors listed by TCRdb under 2017. As for the study more broadly: An earlier analysis of several hundred of the donors reported more than 250 Gb of sequence data and some 120 million unique TCR beta sequences from about 179 million T cells. Besides the first cohort of roughly 660 subjects, a separate validation cohort made up of over 95 different subjects was used. In a later analysis, previously published TCR beta repertoires from 666 donors were re-analyzed and high-resolution HLA genotyping was added so that TCR occurrence patterns could be studied. Roughly five DR-DQ haplotypes were treated as single units for association and clustering because of strong linkage in the cohort. The T cell repertoires of some 670 subjects were profiled by immunosequencing and related to cytomegalovirus serostatus. HLA typing included class I and class II loci at four-digit resolution. Of the roughly 410 genotyped donors, 75% to 85% were placed in the genetic ancestry cluster associated with self-reported Caucasian donors. An early release that covered several hundred HLA-typed donors contained approximately 300 gigabases of sequencing data and around 80 million unique TCR sequences. The later analysis used no new phenotypic data to find candidate immune exposures, relying instead on TCR beta sequences and their occurrence across donors. Donor age, sex, ethnicity and CMV serostatus were compiled alongside the repertoire data. The aim of the study was to test whether cataloging public T cell receptors could identify signatures of past pathogen exposure. In a later genetic analysis, genome-wide SNP genotypes for about 65% of the roughly 670 donors were used, and that subset was treated as a discovery cohort. On average, approximately 250,000 unique TCR beta nucleotide sequences were sequenced per donor among about 400 genotyped donors of the cohort, with roughly 18% of those sequences being non-productive. All discovery cohort repertoires had been generated using a single sequencing platform. The number of donors typed differed by locus, with roughly 620-630 for A, B, C, DRB1 and DQB1, roughly 520 for DQA1, over 600 for DPA1, and some 440 for DPB1. An earlier analysis of 587 of the donors used high-throughput TCR beta sequencing to judge whether each TCR beta V gene segment behaved as functional or pseudogenic. To predict cytomegalovirus infection status, the study brought together high-throughput TCR immunosequencing, statistical association of individual TCRs with disease status, and machine learning. Findings and caveats that apply to the study as a whole: In a later analysis, HLA-associated TCR beta chains showed more clonal expansion and lower generation probabilities than non-associated chains that were equally common. Broadly in line with IMGT annotations, most TCR beta V segments showed up in productive rearrangements about 87% or about 30% of the time in an earlier analysis of a few hundred of the donors. A cluster of highly shared sequence variants was judged likely to be a technical artifact of the sequencing pipeline. A further reported finding was that TCR beta sequences accurately predicted the HLA-A and HLA-B alleles for most subjects in the first cohort. CMV serostatus was the only immune exposure information available for the cohort. The classifier was reported to diagnose cytomegalovirus status with high specificity and sensitivity in both the original and validation cohorts. A later genetic analysis reported fewer N-insertions in productive TCRs among donors in an Asian-associated ancestry cluster than the roughly 620-donor mean. V-gene and J-gene trimming of TCR beta chains was associated with a missense DCLRE1C variant in a later genetic analysis, and the association was replicated in an independent cohort. In vitro tests confirmed that three of the cytomegalovirus-associated TCR beta chains recognize cytomegalovirus antigens. It was suggested by the authors that the approach could potentially be generalized to other disease states and immunological phenotypes. In the study, 150 to 200 TCR beta chains were listed as associated with cytomegalovirus. Because counts were too low, about 18 rarely observed V segments, including chromosome 9 orphons, were excluded from the earlier analysis of 587 of the donors. Most TCR sequences were observed very rarely across donors, whereas some public TCRs were present in many individuals. In a later analysis, the rate of TCR association differed among HLA loci, with DRB1 alleles having the most associated TCRs and HLA-C alleles having the fewest. When HLA alleles, especially DR and DQ, strongly co-occurred, TCR associations were difficult to assign to individual alleles. Correlated functional status among segregating V segments might reflect linkage disequilibrium, but an unknown experimental factor could not be ruled out. This cohort had only TCR beta chains sequenced, and the lack of alpha or paired-chain data limited which features could be detected. Sequencing depth was assumed to be roughly uniform across donors in the presence/absence analyses, though that assumption may not hold. A later analysis associated 15,000 to 20,000 TCR beta sequences with specific HLA alleles at a false discovery rate of 0.05. According to a later analysis, most CMV-associated TCR beta chains appeared to be HLA-restricted, and the HLA associations seemed to be driven largely by CMV exposure. Because the 87-base-pair reads could not distinguish some IMGT-functional V segments, including TRBV6-2 and TRBV6-3, those segments were excluded. Several of the top co-occurrence clusters appeared to be linked to parvovirus B19, influenza, CMV and Epstein-Barr virus, according to a later analysis. HLA typing was unavailable for some donors at each locus, so association tests used only the typed subset.

About this clone: What antigen it recognizes has not been identified. Per-nucleotide qualities are absent, and no much larger clonotype sits a single base away.

V loses 7 bases at its end and J loses 5 bases; junction bases beyond the gene matches: 13. The germline V gene (reference sequence) sets CDR1 to LNHDA and CDR2 to SQIVND. The CDR3, cysteine through phenylalanine, is 16 amino acids long. Of all the DNA, just the CDR3 is kept, 48 bases in frame from base 1. Library preparation was by the immunoSEQ multiplex PCR assay. A mixture of 60 forward primers for TCR Vbeta segments and 13 reverse primers for TCR Jbeta segments was used in the multiplex PCR. Amplification of the CDR3 region of rearranged TCR beta genes was performed with a multiplex PCR assay on genomic DNA. The amplified TCR beta libraries were sequenced on the Illumina HiSeq System as 87-base-pair reads. In the original analysis: A later analysis counted some 74 million unique TCR beta chains across the 550 to 800 repertoires, and around 9.9 million of these chains were shared by at least two donors. A nearest-neighbor algorithm error-corrected the raw reads and collapsed the reads into unique sequences, merging closely related sequences to remove PCR and sequencing errors. CDR3 sequences were aligned to IMGT reference sequences to assign V, D and J gene segments. For a sequence to be retained, at least a six-nucleotide match to both a V gene segment and a J gene segment was required. A rearrangement counted as productive if the CDR3 had no stop codons and remained in frame with V and J, and every other rearrangement counted as non-productive. CDR3 was defined according to IMGT convention as the region running from the second conserved V-encoded cysteine to the conserved J-encoded phenylalanine. The earlier analysis of about 640 of the donors excluded any sequence lacking an unambiguous match to a single V gene segment. An earlier analysis of a few hundred of the donors classified V segments as functional when productive rearrangements were above 56.7% and as segregating when the standard deviation between donors was above 5%. A statistical classification framework was developed to diagnose cytomegalovirus status using the catalog of TCR beta chain sequences. In a later analysis, V and J genes were assigned by comparing TCR nucleotide sequences against IMGT/GENE-DB human TR gene sequences. The TCRdist pipeline was used in a later analysis to assign CDR3 sequences and most-parsimonious VDJ recombination scenarios. In a later analysis, every TCR beta chain was defined by the combination of its CDR3 amino acid sequence and its V-gene family, and reads without a unique V-gene family were dropped. To address suspected cross-contamination and a sequencing artifact, a later analysis removed several hundred highly shared, low-generation-probability nucleotide sequences. A later analysis calculated a clonal expansion index for each public chain from normalized within-repertoire ranks of inferred template counts. Generation probabilities in a later analysis came from a VDJ recombination model fitted to out-of-frame rearrangements, and those results were checked against IGoR. Hypergeometric tests were used in a later analysis to score TCR-TCR, TCR-HLA and TCR-CMV co-occurrence, with a repertoire-size bias correction applied to the TCR pairs. A later analysis estimated false discovery rates by permuting HLA or CMV assignments 20 times. In a later analysis, co-occurring TCRs were grouped using DBSCAN, with TCRdist sequence similarity added in when clustering inside HLA-allele-positive subsets. Repertoires with fewer than 30,000 or more than 120,000 public chains, plus five repertoires with anomalous nucleotide sharing, were excluded from co-occurrence clustering. Not all clones reach the TCRdb copy of this immuneACCESS table, which keeps in-frame sequences only. Checked studies attribute under half of the gap to unresolved V genes and leave the rest unexplained. That table is the source of V, J and clone size, and D and trimming were worked out from the DNA. The sample table holds about 92,000 clones, of which 81% were seen once. The top ten clones comprise 0.95% to 1.5% of the sample.

The cohort was made up of approximately 700 healthy bone marrow donors. At the time of sampling, every cohort member was nominally healthy, though immune exposures that went unrecorded were likely present. The donor tested CMV seropositive, placing the donor among the roughly 300 seropositive members of the cohort. A peripheral blood sample was provided by each donor, and peripheral blood mononuclear cells were used for TCR beta sequencing. Genomic DNA extraction from the blood cell samples was performed with the Qiagen DNeasy Blood Extraction Kit. The clonotype was recovered from a girl aged 2 to 10 in good health and CMV-seropositive. Specimen: PBMCs. This chain is built from TRBV19 and TRBJ2-1; 8 central nucleotides agree with TRBD2. The CDR3 region has the sequence CASTSRAGVVDNEQFF. In nucleotide form, the sequence is TGTGCCAGTACTTCCAGAGCGGGAGTCGTGGACAATGAGCAGTTCTTC.